The 24 T cell receptor beta chains below come from one sample, sequenced in a study of blood T cell repertoires in COVID-19. The protocol was immunoSEQ multiplex PCR, while the TCRdb copy is restricted to in-frame clones and leaves out a portion. The sample records fewer than 110,000 clones, roughly 90% being singletons. The sample consisted of peripheral blood. These receptors all come from a human donor in a cohort sampled during active COVID-19.

The chain links TRBV19 to TRBJ2-6, with a weak D call TRBD1 (5 bases). The CDR3 covers 19 residues. V dropped 1 base and J dropped 4 bases, with 20 bases sitting between them. Germline V gene sequence: CDR1 LNHDA, CDR2 SQIVND (reference sequence). The CDR3 DNA reads as TGTGCCAGTAGTATAGTCCTAGACAGATTCGTCCACGGGGCCAACGTCCTGACTTTC. Its protein is CASSIVLDRFVHGANVLTF.

The chain has TRBV19 and TRBJ1-1; 10 bases map to TRBD1. The germline V gene encodes CDR1 LNHDA and CDR2 SQIVND (reference sequence). This CDR3 contains 15 residues. V lost 5 bases and J lost 1; bases outside the gene matches: 4. CDR3 sequence reads: CASSPRDRGNTEAFF. The CDR3 DNA follows: TGTGCCAGTAGTCCCCGGGACAGGGGGAACACTGAAGCTTTCTTT.

This chain connects TRBV10-1 to TRBJ1-3; 8 bases align to TRBD1. V lost 5 bases to trimming and J lost 3 bases; unmatched junction nucleotides: 15. CDR3 size: 18 residues. Germline V gene data show CDR1 as WNHNN and CDR2 as SYGVQD (reference sequence). The CDR3 region is CASSSPLSTGEIGNTIYF. As DNA, the CDR3 is TGCGCCAGCAGTTCCCCGCTTTCGACAGGGGAAATTGGAAACACCATATATTTT.

The count of this clone is one. This chain links TRBV3-1 (or the pseudogene TRBV3-2) with TRBJ2-1, with 7 bases fitting TRBD2. CDR1 and CDR2 (germline): LGHDT, YNNKEL (reference sequence). The CDR3 totals 14 residues. J was trimmed by 7 bases and V by 3 bases; bases with no gene match: 6. In DNA form, the CDR3 reads TGTGCCAGCAGCCACTTGGCGGGAGAGAATGAGCAGTTCTTC. This sequence encodes CASSHLAGENEQFF.

CDR3 protein: CASSRGTSGGQETQYF. DNA for the CDR3: TGTGCCAGCAGCAGAGGGACTAGCGGGGGACAAGAGACCCAGTACTTC. The gene calls are TRBV7-3 and TRBJ2-5, with 14 bases aligning to TRBD2. From germline, CDR1 is SGHTA and CDR2 FQGTGA. The CDR3 is 16 amino acids. The V segment lost 5 bases and the J segment 2 bases; nucleotides outside the gene matches: 4. The full variable domain, completed using reference TRBV7-3 and TRBJ2-5, is GAGVSQTPSNKVTEKGKYVELRCDPISGHTALYWYRQSLGQGPEFLIYFQGTGAADDSGLPNDRFFAVRPEGSVSTLKIQRTERGDSAVYLCASSRGTSGGQETQYFGPGTRLLVL.

This chain connects TRBV29-1 to TRBJ1-2, with D perhaps TRBD1 (6 bases). With 2 bases removed from V and 6 bases from J, the gap between germline ends came to 16 bases. Germline loops: CDR1 SQVTM, CDR2 ANQGSEA. The CDR3 is made up of 14 amino acids. The CDR3: CSVELGATLDGYTF. DNA of the CDR3: TGCAGCGTTGAACTGGGGGCTACCTTGGATGGCTACACCTTC.

The chain links TRBV3-1 (or the pseudogene TRBV3-2) to TRBJ2-3; 9 bases line up with TRBD1. The germline CDR1 and CDR2 sequences are LGHDT and YNNKEL (reference sequence). The CDR3 loop spans 17 amino acids. V lost 4 bases and J lost 6; bases outside the gene matches: 14. CDR3 in DNA: TGTGCCAGCAGCCGGTACCGACAGGGGGTGAAAAGGGATACGCAGTATTTT. It encodes CASSRYRQGVKRDTQYF.

The chain uses TRBV10-2 and TRBJ2-1, with 12 bases aligning to TRBD2. This CDR3 has 15 amino acids. Per germline, CDR1 WSHSY and CDR2 SAAADI. V was pared by 8 bases and J by 10 bases, with 12 bases of the junction left unmatched. Here the CDR3 DNA reads TGCGCCAGCGGTCCTGCTAGCGGGAGGGCTAGCGAGCAGTTCTTC. This gives the protein CASGPASGRASEQFF.

This sequence joins TRBV15 and TRBJ1-5, with D perhaps matching TRBD1 (6 bases). Trimming pared 1 base from V and 0 bases from J, leaving 10 bases between. This CDR3 spans 16 amino acids. The germline V gene encodes CDR1 LNHNV and CDR2 YYDKDF (reference sequence). DNA for the CDR3: TGTGCCACCAGCAGAGGGGACATCGATAGCAATCAGCCCCAGCATTTT. This sequence encodes CATSRGDIDSNQPQHF.

This clone has only one observation. CDR3 nucleotides: TGTGCCAGTAGTATAGGGGACAGTGGATACGAGCAGTACTTC. Translating it yields CASSIGDSGYEQYF. This chain joins TRBV19 and TRBJ2-7; 7 bases match TRBD1. This CDR3 is 14 amino acids long. V trimming: 1 base; J trimming: 4 bases; junction bases outside the gene matches: 4. The germline V gene encodes CDR1 LNHDA and CDR2 SQIVND (reference sequence).

The chain employs TRBV3-1 (or the pseudogene TRBV3-2) and TRBJ2-5; weak D call: TRBD2 (5 bases). The V gene lost 4 bases and the J gene lost 0 bases, with 6 bases spanning the gap. The germline gives CDR1 LGHDT, CDR2 YNNKEL (reference sequence). The length of the CDR3 is 13 residues. The CDR3 sequence: CASSLGNQETQYF. CDR3 DNA: TGTGCCAGCAGCCTCGGGAACCAAGAGACCCAGTACTTC.

Concerning this clone: The junction and the germline gene differ at one end; a read error may be behind it. The rearrangement links TRBV9 to TRBJ2-7; weak D call: TRBD1 (6 bases). The CDR3 runs to 16 residues. Germline CDR1 reads SGDLS; CDR2 reads YYNGEE. In DNA form, the CDR3 reads TGTGCCAGCAGCGTAGGGCGGCAGGGGTCCTCCTACGAGCAGTGCTTC. It yields the protein CASSVGRQGSSYEQCF.

This clone was seen a single time. V gene TRBV7-6 combines with J gene TRBJ2-1; D perhaps matches TRBD2 (5 bases). Trimming removed 7 bases at V and 5 bases at J, with 12 bases between. Germline V CDR1 and CDR2: SGHVS, FNYEAQ. CDR3 size: 13 residues. This chain's CDR3 is CASTSSGDNEQFF. CDR3 coding DNA: TGTGCCAGCACCTCCAGCGGAGACAATGAGCAGTTCTTC.

This clone showed up just once. The chain uses TRBV13 and TRBJ2-1, with a tentative D call TRBD1 (7 bases). The CDR3 contains 15 residues. Trimming took off 5 bases at V and 4 bases at J, with 15 bases between the two ends. Germline V CDR1 and CDR2: PRHDT, FYEKMQ (reference sequence). CDR3 amino acids: CASSAEGQIYNEQFF. CDR3 DNA: TGTGCCAGCAGCGCGGAGGGACAGATATACAATGAGCAGTTCTTC.

The rearrangement joins TRBV6-6 to TRBJ2-5; a weak D match, TRBD1 (6 bases). V lost 2 bases, J lost 2 bases, and 9 bases lay in between. CDR1 is MNHNY, CDR2 SVGAGI, per germline (reference sequence). The CDR3 contains 14 residues. As DNA, the CDR3 is TGTGCCAGCAGTTACCGGACAGTTCAAGAGACCCAGTACTTC. This gives the protein CASSYRTVQETQYF.

This chain joins TRBV19 and TRBJ2-7, with D perhaps TRBD1 (5 bases). The V gene lost 5 bases and the J gene lost 1 base, with 12 bases spanning the gap. This CDR3 has 14 amino acids. The germline V gene has CDR1 LNHDA and CDR2 SQIVND (reference sequence). The CDR3 DNA sequence: TGTGCCAGTAGTGAGCAGGGTGCGTCCTACGAGCAGTACTTC. This translates into CASSEQGASYEQYF. Together with reference TRBV19 and TRBJ2-7, the CDR3 gives the full variable domain: DGGITQSPKYLFRKEGQNVTLSCEQNLNHDAMYWYRQDPGQGLRLIYYSQIVNDFQKGDIAEGYSVSREKKESFPLTVTSAQKNPTAFYLCASSEQGASYEQYFGPGTRLTVT.

The J gene is TRBJ1-5, the V gene TRBV28; the D gene is possibly TRBD1 (6 bases). The V gene lost 3 bases and the J gene lost 3 bases, with 9 bases spanning the gap. The germline CDR1 and CDR2 sequences are MDHEN and SYDVKM. The CDR3 spans 14 residues. The CDR3 region is CASSLGQDNQPQHF. In nucleotides, the CDR3 is TGTGCCAGCAGTTTGGGACAAGACAATCAGCCCCAGCATTTT. Together with reference TRBV28 and TRBJ1-5, the CDR3 gives the full variable domain: DVKVTQSSRYLVKRTGEKVFLECVQDMDHENMFWYRQDPGLGLRLIYFSYDVKMKEKGDIPEGYSVSREKKERFSLILESASTNQTSMYLCASSLGQDNQPQHFGDGTRLSIL.

V gene TRBV28 combines with J gene TRBJ2-1, with 7 bases lining up with TRBD2. In germline, CDR1 is MDHEN, CDR2 SYDVKM. This CDR3 has 16 residues. The J segment lost 6 bases and the V segment lost 4 bases, leaving 12 bases of the junction unmatched. The DNA for the CDR3 is TGTGCCAGCAGTTCCTCTCCTCTAGCGGCGTTCAATGAGCAGTTCTTC. Its translation: CASSSSPLAAFNEQFF.

This chain uses TRBV11-3 with TRBJ2-1; TRBD2 agrees at 11 bases. Trimming cost V 0 bases and J 7 bases; bases outside gene matches: 2. CDR3 length equals 15 residues. CDR1 is SGHNT and CDR2 is YENEEA in the germline V gene. The CDR3 DNA follows: TGTGCCAGCAGCTTAGATCGGACTAGCGGGAATGAGCAGTTCTTC. Translated, it gives CASSLDRTSGNEQFF.

V is TRBV7-2 and J is TRBJ2-7; possible D gene TRBD1, 6 bases. The CDR3 is 16 amino acids. Germline V lookup: CDR1 SGHTA, CDR2 FQGNSA. Trimming took 1 base from V and 6 from J, leaving 19 bases between them. As DNA, the CDR3 is TGTGCCAGCAGCTTAGAGGGGGACCGAGTTAGAATCGAGCAGTACTTC. It codes for CASSLEGDRVRIEQYF.

The chain joins TRBV5-1 to TRBJ1-1, with 7 bases fitting TRBD1. CDR1 is SGHRS and CDR2 is YFSETQ in the germline V gene. The V gene end was trimmed by 4 bases and the J gene end by 4 bases; junction bases not matched to a gene: 10. The CDR3 runs 15 residues. The CDR3 region is CASSPLQGWGTEAFF. CDR3 nucleotides: TGCGCCAGCAGCCCCCTACAGGGGTGGGGCACTGAAGCTTTCTTT.

The chain couples TRBV6-1 to TRBJ1-5; 8 bases are a match to TRBD1. V lost 1 base to trimming and J lost 5 bases; unmatched junction nucleotides: 4. Germline lookup yields CDR1 MNHNS and CDR2 SASEGT. The length of the CDR3 is 15 residues. For the CDR3, the DNA is TGTGCCAGCAGTGAAGGACAGGGGTCATATCAGCCCCAGCATTTT. Translation gives CASSEGQGSYQPQHF.

The chain uses TRBV6-2 or TRBV6-3 and TRBJ1-2; a weak D match, TRBD1 (5 bases). CDR1 MNHEY and CDR2 SVGEGT come from the germline V gene. The CDR3 runs 13 residues. With 1 base removed from V and 6 bases from J, the gap between germline ends came to 9 bases. In DNA, the CDR3 is TGTGCCAGCAGTTACTATCGGGGGAATGGCTACACCTTC. It codes for CASSYYRGNGYTF.

The rearrangement links TRBV3-1 (or the pseudogene TRBV3-2) to TRBJ2-3; D is possibly TRBD2 (5 bases). The germline V gene encodes CDR1 LGHDT and CDR2 YNNKEL (reference sequence). CDR3 size: 18 residues. Trimming took 3 bases from V and 0 from J, leaving 19 bases between them. The CDR3: CASSQQTYRPGSTDTQYF. The DNA of the CDR3 is TGTGCCAGCAGCCAGCAAACATACCGACCGGGAAGCACAGATACGCAGTATTTT.